Listed below are T cell receptor beta chains from one sample, sequenced in a study of blood T cell repertoires in COVID-19. TCRdb's table, derived via immunoSEQ multiplex PCR, lists solely in-frame clones and lacks some. The table lists around 170,000 clones, around 90% of them singletons. What was sequenced was peripheral blood. The receptors come from a man in his fifties or sixties with COVID-19, enrolled during active disease. The CDR3 runs from the conserved cysteine through the conserved F or W. A D gene is named only where the DNA matches it firmly. The size of a clone is reported for some rows only, either as once, few or many, or as a class for expanded clones.

J gene | clone size | V gene | D gene | CDR3 protein | CDR3 DNA
TRBJ1-2 | - | TRBV27 | - | CASSLWGTKIGYTF | TGTGCCAGCAGTTTATGGGGCACAAAAATAGGCTACACCTTC
TRBJ1-1 | - | TRBV24-1 | - | CATSDSRVGNTEAFF | TGTGCCACCAGTGATTCACGAGTTGGGAACACTGAAGCTTTCTTT
TRBJ1-6 | - | TRBV6-6 | TRBD1 | CASSRQGQNYNSPLHF | TGTGCCAGCAGCCGCCAGGGACAGAATTATAATTCACCCCTCCACTTT
TRBJ1-4 | - | TRBV3-1/TRBV3-2 | - | CASSPGASANEKLFF | TGTGCCAGCAGCCCAGGGGCATCCGCTAATGAAAAACTGTTTTTT
TRBJ2-2 | - | TRBV5-6 | - | CASSLGTNTGELFF | TGTGCCAGCAGCTTGGGTACTAACACCGGGGAGCTGTTTTTT
TRBJ2-1 | - | TRBV6-5 | TRBD2 | CASRRTSGANEQFF | TGTGCCAGCAGACGGACTAGCGGAGCCAATGAGCAGTTCTTC
TRBJ1-6 | - | TRBV5-5 | TRBD1 | CASSRGQRDNSPLHF | TGTGCCAGCAGCCGGGGACAGAGAGATAATTCACCCCTCCACTTT
TRBJ1-2 | - | TRBV7-9 | TRBD1 | CASSSGGAISYTF | TGTGCCAGCAGTTCAGGGGGCGCGATAAGCTACACCTTC
TRBJ2-7 | - | TRBV15 | - | CATSREGGFFEQYF | TGTGCCACCAGCAGAGAAGGAGGGTTCTTCGAGCAGTACTTC
TRBJ1-1 | - | TRBV5-8 | - | CASSFGNTEAFF | TGTGCCAGCAGCTTCGGGAACACTGAAGCTTTCTTT
TRBJ1-1 | - | TRBV20-1 | - | CSARDQGRAFF | TGCAGTGCTAGAGACCAGGGGCGGGCTTTCTTT
TRBJ2-7 | - | TRBV6-5 | TRBD1 | CASSYSQGAREQYF | TGTGCCAGCAGTTACAGCCAGGGGGCGCGAGAGCAGTACTTC
TRBJ1-4 | - | TRBV19 | - | CASTQEGYEKLFF | TGTGCCAGTACCCAGGAAGGATATGAAAAACTGTTTTTT
TRBJ1-6 | - | TRBV27 | - | CASRGNTGMGNSPLHF | TGTGCCAGCAGGGGTAACACAGGGATGGGTAATTCACCCCTCCACTTT
TRBJ1-3 | - | TRBV6-6 | - | CASELPAGNTGNTIYF | TGTGCCAGCGAGTTACCAGCGGGGAATACTGGAAACACCATATATTTT
TRBJ1-2 | many | TRBV27 | TRBD1 | CASSTTTFFGLAGQGHGYTF | TGTGCCAGCAGTACAACGACGTTTTTTGGGTTGGCCGGACAGGGGCATGGCTACACCTTC
TRBJ2-7 | - | TRBV5-4 | TRBD1 | CASSSRQGIYEQYF | TGTGCCAGCAGCTCACGACAGGGAATCTACGAGCAGTACTTC
TRBJ1-2 | - | TRBV9 | TRBD1 | CASSTTDRVHGYTF | TGTGCCAGCAGCACGACGGACAGGGTCCATGGCTACACCTTC
TRBJ1-5 | - | TRBV6-8 | - | CAMSLGGSYNQPQHF | TGTGCCATGAGCCTGGGGGGGTCGTACAATCAGCCCCAGCATTTT